This TCR beta chain was found in a study of somatic mutations in cytotoxic T cells in rheumatoid arthritis. Study details: Flow sorting at nearly 100% purity was applied to some V beta antibody-stained T-cell populations, which included V beta1+ cells sequenced for TCRB.

Positive magnetic bead selection separated CD4+ and CD8+ cells, and flow cytometry confirmed purity. The length of the CDR3 is 15 residues. V gave up 3 bases and J gave up 1 base, with 12 bases separating them. Germline V gene sequence: CDR1 KGHSH, CDR2 LQKENI. The data were produced by immunoSEQ multiplex PCR, yet TCRdb's version contains in-frame clones alone and is incomplete. The sample carries approximately 13,000 clones, about three quarters recorded once. Overall study findings and caveats: The top CD8+ clone topped 20% of CD8+ cells in about an eighth of the roughly 60 patients. Rheumatoid arthritis patients showed CD8+ clonality increasing with age, unlike healthy controls.

Regarding this clone: As yet, its antigen is unknown.

What was sequenced was CD8+ T cells sorted from blood. The TCR comes from an adult with rheumatoid arthritis. The chain is built from TRBV18 and TRBJ1-1; tentative D call: TRBD1 (6 bases). CDR3 loop: CASSPGGHPNTEAFF. The CDR3 DNA sequence: TGTGCCAGCTCACCTGGGGGACATCCGAACACTGAAGCTTTCTTT.